This T cell receptor beta chain was found in a study of sequential checkpoint blockade in melanoma. Overall study: Arm A got nivolumab then ipilimumab; arm B the reverse, 1:1. Each arm's sequence ended with maintenance nivolumab.

The germline CDR1 and CDR2 sequences are WSHSY and SAAADI. V was shortened by 7 bases and J by 5 bases, with 12 bases between the two germline ends. The CDR3 totals 13 residues. Measured with immunoSEQ multiplex PCR; TCRdb has only the in-frame clones, and not every one. The sample includes approximately 40,000 clones, more than 80% of them seen just once. Treatment specified: randomized to nivolumab then ipilimumab (arm A) or the reverse (arm B). Sorted cells were live CD3+CD8+, lacking CD19 and CD56, from PBMCs. This chain links TRBV10-2 with TRBJ2-1, with D tentatively TRBD2 (6 bases). The receptor was isolated from a human donor with melanoma. The source material was CD8+ T cells sorted from blood (inferred from file names), sampled from a patient given nivolumab and ipilimumab in sequence. The chain's CDR3 is CASNSGYNNEQFF. CDR3 sequence (DNA): TGCGCCAGCAATAGCGGATACAACAATGAGCAGTTCTTC.